At least ten counts were recorded for the clone carrying this T cell receptor beta chain. Its antigen is not known. The sample belongs to a study of regulatory T cells in long-lasting Graves disease. General study points: Newly diagnosed disease favored TRBV20-1 and TRBJ2-1 over persistent disease. TCR diversity was lower in persistent Graves' patients than in newly diagnosed ones.

According to the study, TCR beta libraries were built with iRepertoire HTBI primers and CDR3-region Arm-PCR. TCRdb re-called the multiplex PCR reads with MiXCR, one entry per CDR3 protein. The sample lists 310,000 or so distinct CDR3 sequences, more than 20% occurring once. Germline CDR1 and CDR2: MNHEY and SVGEGT. This CDR3 has 16 residues. Between the trimmed V and J ends, which lost 4 bases and 0 bases, there was a span of 13 bases. Documented time point: persistent/refractory GD, antithyroid drugs over 5 years with positive TRAb. PBMCs were the source of the RNA used for TCR sequencing. Peripheral blood, 7 to 10 milliliters per patient, was collected in EDTA tubes.

The clonotype was recovered from a female donor with Graves disease. The chain recombines TRBV6-2 or TRBV6-3 with TRBJ2-4, with TRBD1 as a possible D gene (5 bases). Sequencing used peripheral blood mononuclear cells (PBMCs), obtained when the disease was refractory, from a patient treated with antithyroid drugs. CDR3: CASSSAGQLAKNIQYF. As DNA, the CDR3 is TGTGCCAGCAGTTCGGCAGGGCAACTAGCCAAAAACATTCAGTACTTC.